What follows is one T cell receptor (beta chain) and its context. Its target antigen remains unknown. No per-base quality is available; no much larger clone lies one base away. The source of the sample is a study of blood T cell repertoires in COVID-19 (dated by TCRdb to the early 2020s). Study-wide context: Collaborator samples came from the United States, Italy and Spain and covered acute and convalescent phases of COVID-19. Deeply sampled blood TCRbeta repertoires from subjects exposed to, actively infected with, or recovered from COVID-19 were included in the dataset. Samples came from the ongoing ImmuneRACE study (first 160 participants) plus 1,254 subjects from 6 global collaborators. A freely available public database, intended as a resource for researchers studying the immune response to SARS-CoV-2, is where the repertoires were released. HLA class I and class II types, where available, came from metadata supplied by the sample provider rather than from assay-based typing. The prospective study material was composed of cDNA or gDNA derived from T cells, B-cell-depleted T cells, or PBMCs. Nearly every sample came with metadata listing a de-identified subject ID, COVID-19 status, age in years and sex.

The immunoSEQ Assay, a bias-controlled multiplex PCR, was used to amplify TCRbeta CDR3 regions from genomic DNA. The study's own analysis went as follows. Within the assay, amplification of reference gene primers was used to estimate how many nucleated cells each sample contained. Sequence reads were collapsed and filtered to measure the absolute abundance of every unique TCRbeta CDR3 rearrangement. For each sample, productive Simpson clonality was calculated as the square root of Simpson's diversity index over productive rearrangements. The source is immuneACCESS, and TCRdb retained only in-frame sequences with V and J called. Part of the clones is not carried over; for the studies checked, unresolved V genes explain less than half of this, and the remainder is unexplained. V and J calls and clone size are those listed in that table; D and trimming were worked out from the DNA. This sample comprises some 240,000 clones, approximately 79% of them detected only once. Clones ranked in the top ten supply 3.5% to 5% of the sample.

The CDR3 holds 14 amino acids from the cysteine to the phenylalanine. The read is trimmed to its CDR3 DNA, 42 bases read in frame from base 1. CDR1 and CDR2, per the germline V gene, are LGHNA and YSLEER. Germline trimming: 8 bases from V, 5 bases from J; junction bases outside gene matches: 8. Participants in the prospective study were enrolled through a virtual design, were aged 18 to 89 years, and lived in approximately 25 United States geographic areas. In the prospective study, cohorts were assigned on the basis of participant-reported clinical history obtained from a screening survey and a study questionnaire. In the prospective study, whole blood, serum and a nasopharyngeal or oropharyngeal swab were collected from each participant by mobile phlebotomists. Participants in the prospective study had the option to provide additional blood draws and questionnaires over a roughly two-month period. Before DNA extraction, blood samples from the prospective study were shipped at room temperature or frozen.

Study-level results and caveats: The quantity of clinical and demographic metadata differed by source and by participant and was supplied without curation.

The chain joins TRBV4-3 to TRBJ2-1; 8 middle bases align to TRBD2. Sequences were obtained from PBMCs or T cells enriched from blood (not recorded which). The receptor was derived from a man aged 25-45 years with acute COVID-19. DNA sequence: TGCGCCAGCGGGAAGACTAGCGCCGACAATGAGCAGTTCTTC. It translates as CASGKTSADNEQFF.